The T cell receptor beta chain under discussion was sequenced for a study of T cell responses to AZD1222 COVID-19 vaccine. As to this clone: Its target is unknown.

CDR3 length equals 17 residues. Germline values: CDR1 SEHNR, CDR2 FQNEAQ (reference sequence). Trimming left V 5 bases short and J 5 bases short, with 22 bases between. Sequenced by immunoSEQ multiplex PCR; TCRdb stores in-frame clones only, minus some. Of over 110,000 clones listed, 90% to 95% are singletons. Notes on the study in general: Of the AZD1222 recipients, only six or seven were seropositive at baseline. Spike-specific TCR breadth and depth went up after people got two AZD1222 doses. Researchers report vaccine-associated CD4 TCRs spanning spike, with dominance at 160-218 and 743-854. Regions left unmutated in variants are reportedly the target of nearly half of spike-specific TCRs.

The chain uses TRBV7-9 and TRBJ2-1; TRBD2 is a possible D gene (5 bases). The specimen comprised peripheral blood, sampled after recovery from COVID-19. This TCR came from an adult who had recovered from COVID-19. The CDR3 is CASSLGARGLRDNEQFF. The DNA for the CDR3 is TGTGCCAGCAGCCTCGGCGCCCGAGGGCTAAGGGACAATGAGCAGTTCTTC.